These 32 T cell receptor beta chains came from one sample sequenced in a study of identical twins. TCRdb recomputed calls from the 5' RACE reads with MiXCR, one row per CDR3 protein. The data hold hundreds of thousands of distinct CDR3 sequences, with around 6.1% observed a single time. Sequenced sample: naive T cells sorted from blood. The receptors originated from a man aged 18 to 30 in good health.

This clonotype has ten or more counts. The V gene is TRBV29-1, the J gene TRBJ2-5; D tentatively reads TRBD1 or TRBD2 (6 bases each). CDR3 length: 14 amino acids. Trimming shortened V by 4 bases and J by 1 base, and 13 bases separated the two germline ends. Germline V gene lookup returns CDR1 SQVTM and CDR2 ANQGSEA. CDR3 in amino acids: CSVGIGGTQETQYF. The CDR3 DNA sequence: TGCAGCGTTGGAATAGGGGGGACCCAAGAGACCCAGTACTTC.

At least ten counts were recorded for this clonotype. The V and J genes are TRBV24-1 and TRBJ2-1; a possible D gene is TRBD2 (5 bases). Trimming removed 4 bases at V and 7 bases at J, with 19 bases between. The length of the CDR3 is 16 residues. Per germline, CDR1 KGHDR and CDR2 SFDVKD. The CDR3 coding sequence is TGTGCCACCAGTGACACCTTGGCGGGCCTCAGAAATGAGCAGTTCTTC. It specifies CATSDTLAGLRNEQFF.

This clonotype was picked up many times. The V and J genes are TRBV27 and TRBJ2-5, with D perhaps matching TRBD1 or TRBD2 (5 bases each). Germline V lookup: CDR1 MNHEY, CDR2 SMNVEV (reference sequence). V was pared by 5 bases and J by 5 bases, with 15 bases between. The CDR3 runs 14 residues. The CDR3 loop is CASSLQLREETQYF. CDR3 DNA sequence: TGTGCCAGCAGTCTCCAACTCAGGGAGGAGACCCAGTACTTC.

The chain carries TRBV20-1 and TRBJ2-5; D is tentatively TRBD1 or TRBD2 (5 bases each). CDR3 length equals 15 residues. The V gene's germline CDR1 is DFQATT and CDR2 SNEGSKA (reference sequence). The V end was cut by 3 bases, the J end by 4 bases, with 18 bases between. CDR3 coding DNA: TGCAGTGCTAGTTATGATGGGGGAGATCCAGAGACCCAGTACTTC. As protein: CSASYDGGDPETQYF.

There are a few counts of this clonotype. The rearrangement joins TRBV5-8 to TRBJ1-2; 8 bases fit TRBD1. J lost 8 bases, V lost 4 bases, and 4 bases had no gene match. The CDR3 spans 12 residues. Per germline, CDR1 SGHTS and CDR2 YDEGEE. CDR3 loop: CASSHRGGGYTF. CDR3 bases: TGTGCCAGCAGCCACAGGGGGGGCGGCTACACCTTC.

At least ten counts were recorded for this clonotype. The CDR3, as DNA: TGTGCCAGCAGCCTCGGAAGAAGGGCGAGGGACAACGTCCTGACTTTC. Its protein product is CASSLGRRARDNVLTF. The V gene is TRBV3-1, the J gene TRBJ2-6; possible D gene TRBD2, 5 bases. Per germline, CDR1 LGHDT and CDR2 YNNKEL (reference sequence). The CDR3 length is 16 residues. V was clipped by 4 bases and J by 9 bases, with 19 bases between them. Based on the CDR3 plus reference TRBV3-1 and TRBJ2-6, the full variable domain is DTAVSQTPKYLVTQMGNDKSIKCEQNLGHDTMYWYKQDSKKFLKIMFSYNNKELIINETVPNRFSPKSPDKAHLNLHINSLELGDSAVYFCASSLGRRARDNVLTFGAGSRLTVL.

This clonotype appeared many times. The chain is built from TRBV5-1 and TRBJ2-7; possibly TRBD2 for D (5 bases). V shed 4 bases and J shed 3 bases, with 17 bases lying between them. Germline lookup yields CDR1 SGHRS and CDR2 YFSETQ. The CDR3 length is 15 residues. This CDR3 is CASSITRVRYYEQYF. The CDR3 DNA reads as TGCGCCAGCAGCATAACTAGGGTTCGCTACTACGAGCAGTACTTC.

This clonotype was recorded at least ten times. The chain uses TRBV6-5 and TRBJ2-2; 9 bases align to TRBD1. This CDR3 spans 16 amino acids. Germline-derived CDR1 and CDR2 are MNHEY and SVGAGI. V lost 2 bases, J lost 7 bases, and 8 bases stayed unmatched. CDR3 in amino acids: CASSYPGTGSVGELFF. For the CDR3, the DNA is TGTGCCAGCAGTTACCCAGGGACAGGGTCGGTCGGGGAGCTGTTTTTT.

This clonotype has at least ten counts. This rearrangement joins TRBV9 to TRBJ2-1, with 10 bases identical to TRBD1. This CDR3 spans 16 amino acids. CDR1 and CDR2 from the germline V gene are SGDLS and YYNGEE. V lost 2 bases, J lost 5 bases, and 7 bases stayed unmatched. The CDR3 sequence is CASSVTGTGVNNEQFF. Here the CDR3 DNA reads TGTGCCAGCAGCGTCACCGGGACAGGGGTCAACAATGAGCAGTTCTTC.

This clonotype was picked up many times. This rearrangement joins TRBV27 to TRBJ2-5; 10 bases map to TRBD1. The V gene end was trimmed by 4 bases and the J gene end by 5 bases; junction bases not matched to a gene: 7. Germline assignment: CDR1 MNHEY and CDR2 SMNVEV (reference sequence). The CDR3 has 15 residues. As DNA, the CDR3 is TGTGCCAGCAGTTCGGGGACAGGGGCTTGGGAGACCCAGTACTTC. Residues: CASSSGTGAWETQYF.

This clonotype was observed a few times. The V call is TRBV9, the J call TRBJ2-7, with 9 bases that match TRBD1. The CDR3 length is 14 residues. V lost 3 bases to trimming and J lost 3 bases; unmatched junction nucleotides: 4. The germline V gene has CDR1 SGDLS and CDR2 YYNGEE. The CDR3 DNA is TGTGCCAGCAGCGAAGACAGGGGGAACTACGAGCAGTACTTC. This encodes CASSEDRGNYEQYF.

In DNA form, the CDR3 reads TGTGCCACCAGTGATCCGGGACGCACCATATATTTT. Residues: CATSDPGRTIYF. The chain employs TRBV24-1 and TRBJ1-3; D possibly corresponds to TRBD1 (5 bases). V gave up 3 bases and J gave up 9 bases, with 8 bases separating them. Germline V lookup: CDR1 KGHDR, CDR2 SFDVKD. This CDR3 comprises 12 residues.

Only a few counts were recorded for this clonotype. The CDR3 DNA reads TGTGCCAGCTCACCACCGTCAGGACCTAATGAAAAACTGTTTTTT. Protein: CASSPPSGPNEKLFF. The chain uses TRBV18 and TRBJ1-4; D gene unclear. Deletions cut 0 bases from V and 3 bases from J, with 8 bases between. The CDR3 covers 15 residues. CDR1 is KGHSH and CDR2 is LQKENI in the germline V gene.

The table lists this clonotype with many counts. In DNA, the CDR3 is TGCAGCGTAACCCCCAGGGCTTATGGCTACACCTTC. Translation: CSVTPRAYGYTF. This chain connects TRBV29-1 to TRBJ1-2; tentative D call: TRBD1 (5 bases). The CDR3 has 12 amino acids. CDR1 and CDR2 (germline): SQVTM, ANQGSEA. V shed 6 bases and J shed 5 bases, with 13 bases lying between them.

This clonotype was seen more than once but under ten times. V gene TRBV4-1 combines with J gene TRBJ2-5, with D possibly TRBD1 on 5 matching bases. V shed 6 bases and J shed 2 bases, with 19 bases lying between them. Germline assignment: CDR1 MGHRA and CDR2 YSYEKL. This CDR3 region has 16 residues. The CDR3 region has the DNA TGCGCCAGCAGACAATTGTATAAGACAGTTCAAGAGACCCAGTACTTC. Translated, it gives CASRQLYKTVQETQYF.

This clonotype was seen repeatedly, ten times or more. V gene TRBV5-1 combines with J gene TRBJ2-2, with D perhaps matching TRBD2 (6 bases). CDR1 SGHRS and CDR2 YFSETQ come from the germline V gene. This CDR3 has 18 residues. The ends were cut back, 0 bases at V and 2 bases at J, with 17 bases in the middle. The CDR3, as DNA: TGCGCCAGCAGCTTGGCCTTCGAAGCTAGCGAAAACACCGGGGAGCTGTTTTTT. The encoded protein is CASSLAFEASENTGELFF.

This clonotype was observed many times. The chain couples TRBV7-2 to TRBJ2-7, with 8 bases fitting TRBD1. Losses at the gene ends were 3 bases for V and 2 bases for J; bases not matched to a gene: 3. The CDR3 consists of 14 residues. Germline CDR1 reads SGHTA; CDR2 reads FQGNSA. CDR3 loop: CASSFPDRAYEQYF. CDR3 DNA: TGTGCCAGCAGCTTCCCGGACAGGGCCTACGAGCAGTACTTC.

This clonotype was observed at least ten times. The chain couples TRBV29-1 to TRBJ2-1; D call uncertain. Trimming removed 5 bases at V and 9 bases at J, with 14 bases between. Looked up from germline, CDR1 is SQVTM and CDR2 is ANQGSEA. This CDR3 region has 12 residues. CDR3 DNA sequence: TGCAGCGTTACCTTTCCGTCTAGTGAGCAGTTCTTC. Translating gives CSVTFPSSEQFF.

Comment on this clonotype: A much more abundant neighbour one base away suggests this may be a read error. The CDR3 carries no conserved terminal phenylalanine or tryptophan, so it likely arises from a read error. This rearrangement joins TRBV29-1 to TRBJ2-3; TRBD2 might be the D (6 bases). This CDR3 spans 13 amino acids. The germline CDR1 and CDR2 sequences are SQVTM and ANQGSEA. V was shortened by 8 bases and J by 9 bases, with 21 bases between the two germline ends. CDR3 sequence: CSIPRTGGETQYY. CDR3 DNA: TGCAGCATCCCCCGAACTGGCGGGGAAACGCAGTATTAT.

In DNA form, the CDR3 reads TGTGCCAGCAGCTTGCCGGGACTTCCCTCCTACAATGAGCAGTTCTTC. Protein sequence: CASSLPGLPSYNEQFF. The chain couples TRBV5-5 to TRBJ2-1; D perhaps matches TRBD2 (6 bases). V was trimmed by 1 base and J by 0 bases, leaving 11 bases between them. The germline CDR1 and CDR2 sequences are SGHKS and YYEKEE (reference sequence). The CDR3 spans 16 residues.

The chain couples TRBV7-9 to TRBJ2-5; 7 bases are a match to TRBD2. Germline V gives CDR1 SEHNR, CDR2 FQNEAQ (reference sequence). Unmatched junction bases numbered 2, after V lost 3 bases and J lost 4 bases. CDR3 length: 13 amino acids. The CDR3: CASSFASGETQYF. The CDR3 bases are TGTGCCAGCAGCTTTGCTAGCGGAGAGACCCAGTACTTC. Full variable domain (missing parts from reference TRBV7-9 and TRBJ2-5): DTGVSQNPRHKITKRGQNVTFRCDPISEHNRLYWYRQTLGQGPEFLTYFQNEAQLEKSRLLSDRFSAERPKGSFSTLEIQRTEQGDSAMYLCASSFASGETQYFGPGTRLLVL.

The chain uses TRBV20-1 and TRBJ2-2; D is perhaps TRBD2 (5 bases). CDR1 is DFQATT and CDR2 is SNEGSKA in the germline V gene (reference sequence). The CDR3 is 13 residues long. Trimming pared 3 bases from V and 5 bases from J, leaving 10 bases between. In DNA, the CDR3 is TGCAGTGCTAGTCACCCGGGGACCGGGGAGCTGTTTTTT. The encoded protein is CSASHPGTGELFF.

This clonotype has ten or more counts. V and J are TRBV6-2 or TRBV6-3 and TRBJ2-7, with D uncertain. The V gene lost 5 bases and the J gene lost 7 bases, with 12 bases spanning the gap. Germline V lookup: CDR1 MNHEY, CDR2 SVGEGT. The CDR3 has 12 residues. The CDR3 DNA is TGTGCCAGCAGTCCTACAACGAGGGAGCAGTACTTC. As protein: CASSPTTREQYF.

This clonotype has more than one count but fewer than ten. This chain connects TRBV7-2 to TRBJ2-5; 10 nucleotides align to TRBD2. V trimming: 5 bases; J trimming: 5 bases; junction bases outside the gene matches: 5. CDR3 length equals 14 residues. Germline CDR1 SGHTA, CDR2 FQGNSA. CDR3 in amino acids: CASSPSGSGETQYF. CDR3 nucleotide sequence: TGTGCCAGCAGCCCTAGCGGGAGCGGGGAGACCCAGTACTTC. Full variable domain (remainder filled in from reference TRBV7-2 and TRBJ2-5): GAGVSQSPSNKVTEKGKDVELRCDPISGHTALYWYRQSLGQGLEFLIYFQGNSAPDKSGLPSDRFSAERTGGSVSTLTIQRTQQEDSAVYLCASSPSGSGETQYFGPGTRLLVL.

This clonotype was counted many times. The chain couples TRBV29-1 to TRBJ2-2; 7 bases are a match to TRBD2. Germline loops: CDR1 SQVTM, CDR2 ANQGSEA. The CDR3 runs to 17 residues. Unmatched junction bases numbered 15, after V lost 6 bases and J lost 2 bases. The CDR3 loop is CSVAVGLGGENTGELFF. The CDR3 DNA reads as TGCAGCGTCGCCGTGGGACTGGGAGGGGAAAACACCGGGGAGCTGTTTTTT.

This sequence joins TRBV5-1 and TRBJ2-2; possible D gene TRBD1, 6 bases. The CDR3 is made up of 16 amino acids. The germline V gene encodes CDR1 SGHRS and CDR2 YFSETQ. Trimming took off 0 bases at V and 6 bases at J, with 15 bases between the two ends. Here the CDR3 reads CASSLAGRGGPGELFF. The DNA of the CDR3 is TGCGCCAGCAGCTTGGCCGGCAGGGGTGGCCCCGGGGAGCTGTTTTTT.

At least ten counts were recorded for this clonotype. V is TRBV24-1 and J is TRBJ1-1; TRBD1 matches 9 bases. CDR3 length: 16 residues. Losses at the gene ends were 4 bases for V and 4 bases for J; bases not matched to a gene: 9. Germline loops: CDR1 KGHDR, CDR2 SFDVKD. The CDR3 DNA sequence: TGTGCCACCAGTGAGACGGGACAGGGAGTGGGCACTGAAGCTTTCTTT. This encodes CATSETGQGVGTEAFF.

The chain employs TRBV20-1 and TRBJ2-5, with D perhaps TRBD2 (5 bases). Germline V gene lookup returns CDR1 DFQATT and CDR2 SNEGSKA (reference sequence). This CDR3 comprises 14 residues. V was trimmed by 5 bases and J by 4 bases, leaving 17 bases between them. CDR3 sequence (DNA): TGCAGTGCTGCCCCAGGAGGTCAGCTAGAGACCCAGTACTTC. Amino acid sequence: CSAAPGGQLETQYF.

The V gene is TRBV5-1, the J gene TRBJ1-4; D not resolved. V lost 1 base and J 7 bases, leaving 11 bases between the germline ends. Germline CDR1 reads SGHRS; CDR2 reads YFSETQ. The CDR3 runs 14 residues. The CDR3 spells CASSLSGISEKLFF. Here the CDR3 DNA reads TGCGCCAGCAGCTTGTCGGGGATATCTGAAAAACTGTTTTTT.

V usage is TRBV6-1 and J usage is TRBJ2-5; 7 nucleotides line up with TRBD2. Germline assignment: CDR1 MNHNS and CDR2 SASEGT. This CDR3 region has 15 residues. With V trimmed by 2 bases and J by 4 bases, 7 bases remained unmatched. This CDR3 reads CASSESLRGRETQYF. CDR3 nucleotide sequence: TGTGCCAGCAGTGAATCCCTTCGCGGGAGAGAGACCCAGTACTTC.

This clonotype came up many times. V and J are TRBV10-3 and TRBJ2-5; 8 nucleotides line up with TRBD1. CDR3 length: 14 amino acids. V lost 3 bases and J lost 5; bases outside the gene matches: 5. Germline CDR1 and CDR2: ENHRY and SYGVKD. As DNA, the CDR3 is TGTGCCATCAGTGACAGGGGGCTAGGGGAGACCCAGTACTTC. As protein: CAISDRGLGETQYF.

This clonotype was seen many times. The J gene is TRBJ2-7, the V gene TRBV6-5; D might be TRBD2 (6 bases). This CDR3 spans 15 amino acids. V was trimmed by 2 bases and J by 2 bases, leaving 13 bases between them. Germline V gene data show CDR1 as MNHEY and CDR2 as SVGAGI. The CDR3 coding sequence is TGTGCCAGCAGTTACCTCGGAGCGGGTCCCTACGAGCAGTACGTC. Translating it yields CASSYLGAGPYEQYV.